One and the same sample provided the 8 T cell receptor beta chains below, sequenced in a study of type 1 regulatory T cells. Via MiXCR, TCRdb re-called the reads, giving one row per CDR3 protein. The sample includes around 62,000 distinct CDR3 sequences, around 63% of them seen just once. These TCRs are of unknown antigen specificity. The sequenced material came from cultured T cells, either the whole culture or a sorted T cell fraction (not recorded which). The subset here: Tr1-enriched cell product generated in vitro against host alloantigens. These receptors were collected from a human donor in good health.

The V and J genes are TRBV5-1 and TRBJ1-2; the D is unclear. The CDR3 sequence is 12 residues long. Trimming removed 9 bases at V and 4 bases at J, with 13 bases between. CDR1 is SGHRS, CDR2 YFSETQ, per germline. The CDR3 loop reads CATIEEGYGYTF. The CDR3 bases are TGCGCCACCATTGAGGAAGGCTATGGCTACACCTTC. Variable domain in full (rest from reference TRBV5-1 and TRBJ1-2): KAGVTQTPRYLIKTRGQQVTLSCSPISGHRSVSWYQQTPGQGLQFLFEYFSETQRNKGNFPGRFSGRQFSNSRSEMNVSTLELGDSALYLCATIEEGYGYTFGSGTRLTVV.

The chain joins TRBV2 to TRBJ2-1; D is ambiguous. Germline CDR1 reads SNHLY; CDR2 reads FYNNEI. There are 12 residues in the CDR3. Trimming removed 4 bases from V and 4 bases from J, with 5 bases in between. CDR3 sequence: CASSGGYNEQFF. CDR3 bases: TGTGCCAGCAGTGGAGGTTACAATGAGCAGTTCTTC.

The chain recombines TRBV19 with TRBJ2-4; D might be TRBD2 (6 bases). The CDR3 is made up of 13 amino acids. Germline V gene sequence: CDR1 LNHDA, CDR2 SQIVND (reference sequence). V was trimmed by 8 bases and J by 3 bases, leaving 11 bases between them. The CDR3 coding sequence is TGTGCCAGTGAGGAGGGAGTCAAAAACATTCAGTACTTC. It codes for CASEEGVKNIQYF.

The chain has TRBV7-2 and TRBJ2-5; D tentatively fits TRBD1 or TRBD2 (5 bases each). Germline V gene data show CDR1 as SGHTA and CDR2 as FQGNSA. Trimming shortened V by 5 bases and J by 5 bases, and 15 bases separated the two germline ends. CDR3 length: 14 residues. The DNA for the CDR3 is TGTGCCAGCAGCGGGAGTGGACATCGGGAGACCCAGTACTTC. This encodes CASSGSGHRETQYF.

The J gene is TRBJ2-5, the V gene TRBV6-5; D is possibly TRBD2 (5 bases). This CDR3 region has 13 residues. V dropped 8 bases and J dropped 5 bases, with 15 bases sitting between them. The germline V gene has CDR1 MNHEY and CDR2 SVGAGI. The CDR3 DNA is TGTGCCAGCGAGACTTGGGAGAGGGAGACCCAGTACTTC. Protein product: CASETWERETQYF.

This clonotype has just a few counts. The V gene is TRBV18, the J gene TRBJ2-1; D uncertain. In germline, CDR1 is KGHSH, CDR2 LQKENI. The ends were cut back, 4 bases at V and 4 bases at J, with 8 bases in the middle. The CDR3 consists of 13 residues. The CDR3 bases are TGTGCCAGCTCACTGGGCCTTTACAATGAGCAGTTCTTC. Translation: CASSLGLYNEQFF.

The chain is built from TRBV20-1 and TRBJ2-3; D not certain. Germline loops: CDR1 DFQATT, CDR2 SNEGSKA (reference sequence). Trimming left V 4 bases short and J 0 bases short, with 11 bases between. The length of the CDR3 is 14 residues. In DNA form, the CDR3 reads TGCAGTGCTACGTGGGTTGGTAGCACAGATACGCAGTATTTT. It is translated as CSATWVGSTDTQYF.

This chain uses TRBV7-9 with TRBJ2-1; 16 positions agree with TRBD2. The CDR3 has 23 residues. V dropped 1 base and J dropped 2; count of bases not matched to a gene: 17. Germline values: CDR1 SEHNR, CDR2 FQNEAQ (reference sequence). Here the CDR3 DNA reads TGTGCCAGCAGCTTAGTACAGGAAACCGGGACTAGCGGGAGGGTCCCTACCTACAATGAGCAGTTCTTC. Residues: CASSLVQETGTSGRVPTYNEQFF.